This T cell receptor beta chain was retrieved from a study of OX40 agonist ivuxolimab in advanced cancers. Looking at the study overall: Ivuxolimab was delivered to patients intravenously every 2 weeks at doses spanning 0.01 to 10 mg/kg. Those enrolled were about 82% male, with a mean age of approximately 60 years and ages from roughly 20 to 85.

Study-wide results and limits: Among the least clonally expanded were partial responders at 0.1-3.0 mg/kg. Dosing at 0.1 to 3.0 mg/kg was accompanied by clonal expansion of CD4+ and CD8+ blood T cells by week 6.

Produced via immunoSEQ multiplex PCR; TCRdb's table is partial and in-frame only. Among 50,000 to 75,000 clones listed, roughly nine tenths were seen once. This clone appeared a few times. Its antigen is not known. This CDR3 is 13 amino acids long. The V and J ends lost 4 bases and 7 bases respectively, with 11 bases between them. CDR1 is WNHNN, CDR2 SYGVQD, per germline (reference sequence). The sample consisted of CD4+ or CD8+ T cells sorted from blood, taken in a trial of the OX40 agonist ivuxolimab. This TCR derives from an adult with an advanced solid tumor such as melanoma, head and neck, liver or kidney cancer. The V gene is TRBV10-1, the J gene TRBJ1-5; D not resolved. CDR3 coding DNA: TGCGCCAGCAGTGGGGGTTTTCGGCAGCCCCAGCATTTT. Its translation is CASSGGFRQPQHF.